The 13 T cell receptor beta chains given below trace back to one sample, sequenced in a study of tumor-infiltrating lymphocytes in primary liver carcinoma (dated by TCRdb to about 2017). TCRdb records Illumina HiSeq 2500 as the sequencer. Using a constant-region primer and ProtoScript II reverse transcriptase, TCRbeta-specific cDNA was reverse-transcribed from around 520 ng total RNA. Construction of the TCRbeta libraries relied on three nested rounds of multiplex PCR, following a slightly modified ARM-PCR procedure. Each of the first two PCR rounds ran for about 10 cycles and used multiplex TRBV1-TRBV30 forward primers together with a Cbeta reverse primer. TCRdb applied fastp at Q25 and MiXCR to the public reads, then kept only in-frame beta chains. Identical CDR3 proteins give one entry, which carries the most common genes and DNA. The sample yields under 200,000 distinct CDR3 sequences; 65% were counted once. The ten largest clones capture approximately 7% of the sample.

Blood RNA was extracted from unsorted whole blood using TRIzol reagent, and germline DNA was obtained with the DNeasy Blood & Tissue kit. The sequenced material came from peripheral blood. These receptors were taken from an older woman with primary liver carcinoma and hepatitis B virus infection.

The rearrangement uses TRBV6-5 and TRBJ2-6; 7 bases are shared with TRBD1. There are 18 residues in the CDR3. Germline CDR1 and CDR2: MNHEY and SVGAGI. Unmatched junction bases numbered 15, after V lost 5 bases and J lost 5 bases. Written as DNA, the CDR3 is TGTGCCAGCAGTCTTTTGACAGGGATGAAAGCTTGGGCCAACGTCCTGACTTTC. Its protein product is CASSLLTGMKAWANVLTF.

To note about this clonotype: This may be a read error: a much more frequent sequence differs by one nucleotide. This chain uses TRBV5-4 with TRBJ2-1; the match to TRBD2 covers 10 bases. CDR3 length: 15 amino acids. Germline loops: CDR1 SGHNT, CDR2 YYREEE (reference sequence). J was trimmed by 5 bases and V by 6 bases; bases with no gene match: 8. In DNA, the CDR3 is TGTGCCAGCACCCAAGGACTAGCGGCGGACAATGAGCAGTTCTTC. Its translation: CASTQGLAADNEQFF.

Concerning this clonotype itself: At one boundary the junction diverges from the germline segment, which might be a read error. The CDR3 here is CASSLVAYQETQYF. CDR3 in DNA: TGTGCCAGCAGTTTAGTGGCGTACCAAGAGACCCAGTACTTC. The chain uses TRBV11-3 and TRBJ2-5; D gene ambiguous. The length of the CDR3 is 14 residues. Germline CDR1 is SGHNT and CDR2 is YENEEA.

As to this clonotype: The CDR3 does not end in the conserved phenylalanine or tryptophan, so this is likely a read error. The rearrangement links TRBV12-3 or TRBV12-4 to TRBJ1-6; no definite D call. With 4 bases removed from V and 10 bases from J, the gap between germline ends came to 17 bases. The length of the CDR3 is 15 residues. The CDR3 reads CASSSSGVVESPLHY. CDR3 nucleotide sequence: TGTGCCAGCAGTTCTTCCGGCGTAGTTGAGTCACCCCTCCACTAT.

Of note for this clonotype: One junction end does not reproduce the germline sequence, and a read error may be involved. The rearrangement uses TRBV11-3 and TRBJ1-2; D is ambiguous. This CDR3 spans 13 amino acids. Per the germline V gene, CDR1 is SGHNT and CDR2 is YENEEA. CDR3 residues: CARSLDTNYGHTF. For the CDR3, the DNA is TGTGCCAGAAGCTTAGACACTAACTATGGCCACACCTTC.

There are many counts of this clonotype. CDR3: CASSEAGATYNEQFF. DNA for the CDR3: TGTGCCAGCAGTGAAGCAGGGGCCACATACAATGAGCAGTTCTTC. This chain joins TRBV6-1 and TRBJ2-1, with TRBD1 as a possible D gene (5 bases). Trimming shortened V by 0 bases and J by 4 bases, and 10 bases separated the two germline ends. The germline gives CDR1 MNHNS, CDR2 SASEGT. The CDR3 totals 15 residues.

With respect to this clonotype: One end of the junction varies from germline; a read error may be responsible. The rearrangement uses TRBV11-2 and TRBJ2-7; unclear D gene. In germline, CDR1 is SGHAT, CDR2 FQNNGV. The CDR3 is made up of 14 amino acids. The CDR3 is CASSLALRAYEQYF. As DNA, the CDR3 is TGTGCCAGTAGCTTAGCACTGAGAGCCTACGAGCAGTACTTC.

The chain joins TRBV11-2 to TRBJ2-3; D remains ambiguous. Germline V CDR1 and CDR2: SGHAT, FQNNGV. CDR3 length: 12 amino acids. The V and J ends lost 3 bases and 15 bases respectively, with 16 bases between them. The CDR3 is CASSFDSALRYF. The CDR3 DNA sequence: TGTGCCAGCAGCTTCGATTCAGCATTGCGATATTTT.

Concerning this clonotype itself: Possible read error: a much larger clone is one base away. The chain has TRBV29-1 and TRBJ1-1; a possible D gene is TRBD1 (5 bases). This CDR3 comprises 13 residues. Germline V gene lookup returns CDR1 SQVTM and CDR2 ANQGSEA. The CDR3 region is CNPPGDLNTEAFF. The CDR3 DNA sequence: TGCAACCCCCCGGGGGACCTGAACACTGAAGCTTTCTTT.

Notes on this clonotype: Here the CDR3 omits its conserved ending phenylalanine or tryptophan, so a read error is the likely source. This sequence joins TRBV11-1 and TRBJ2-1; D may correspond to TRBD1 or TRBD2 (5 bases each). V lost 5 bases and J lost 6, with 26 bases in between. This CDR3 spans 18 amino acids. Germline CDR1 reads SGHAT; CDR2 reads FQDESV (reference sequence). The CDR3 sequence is CASSPGTAGTRWTNEQFL. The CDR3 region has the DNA TGTGCCAGCAGCCCCGGAACAGCCGGGACCAGGTGGACCAATGAGCAGTTCTTA.

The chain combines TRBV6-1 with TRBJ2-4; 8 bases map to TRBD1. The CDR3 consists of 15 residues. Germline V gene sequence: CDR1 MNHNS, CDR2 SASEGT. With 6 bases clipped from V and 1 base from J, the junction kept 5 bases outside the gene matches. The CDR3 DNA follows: TGTGCCAGCAGAACCAGGGGGCTGGCCAAAAACATTCAGTACTTC. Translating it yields CASRTRGLAKNIQYF.

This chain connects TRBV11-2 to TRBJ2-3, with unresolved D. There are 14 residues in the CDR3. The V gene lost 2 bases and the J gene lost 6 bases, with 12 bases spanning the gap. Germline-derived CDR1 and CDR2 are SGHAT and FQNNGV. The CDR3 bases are TGTGCCAGCAGCTTAACGATAGAAACCGATACGCAGTATTTT. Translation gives CASSLTIETDTQYF. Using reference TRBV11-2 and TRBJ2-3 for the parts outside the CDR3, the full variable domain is EAGVAQSPRYKIIEKRQSVAFWCNPISGHATLYWYQQILGQGPKLLIQFQNNGVVDDSQLPKDRFSAERLKGVDSTLKIQPAKLEDSAVYLCASSLTIETDTQYFGPGTRLTVL.

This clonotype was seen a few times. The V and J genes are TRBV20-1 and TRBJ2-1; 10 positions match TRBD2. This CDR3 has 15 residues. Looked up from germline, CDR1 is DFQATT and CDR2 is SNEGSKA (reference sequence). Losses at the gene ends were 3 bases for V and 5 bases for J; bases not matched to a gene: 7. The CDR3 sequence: CSASRLAGLHNEQFF. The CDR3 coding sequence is TGCAGTGCTAGCCGACTAGCGGGTCTCCACAATGAGCAGTTCTTC.